Here is one T cell receptor (beta chain) with its context. This clonotype has ten or more counts. Its antigen target is currently unknown. No base quality values were provided; no much bigger clone lies one nucleotide off. This sample was included in a study of T cells in Graves' hyperthyroidism and ophthalmopathy (dated by TCRdb to about 2019). Describing the broader study: Peripheral blood was collected at initial diagnosis, before any treatment. To identify distinguishing TCR V-J signatures, a discovery cohort of 100 patients was used, comprising 43 with Graves' ophthalmopathy and under 60 with stable Graves' hyperthyroidism. An independent validation cohort of fewer than 20 hyperthyroidism patients and roughly 16 patients who later progressed to ophthalmopathy tested prospective prediction of ophthalmopathy. The 100 discovery patients were divided at random into training and test sets in a 7:3 ratio. In six Graves' hyperthyroidism patients, the study also compared T-cell repertoires from thyroid tissue with T-cell repertoires from blood. Following sampling, methimazole starting at 30 mg daily was given to hyperthyroidism patients, and high-dose intravenous methylprednisolone was given to ophthalmopathy patients. The paper describes TCR Vbeta CDR3 sequencing of 140 or so peripheral blood samples, made up of 43 ophthalmopathy patients, some 76 hyperthyroidism patients and 17 progressor patients. Broad study findings and their caveats: In validation, progression to ophthalmopathy was predicted by the model with nearly 71% sensitivity and about 72% specificity, a median of approximately 7.1 months before onset. In cross-validation, a model built on a 13 V-J signature told ophthalmopathy apart from stable hyperthyroidism with 87.88% sensitivity and about 81% specificity, and in testing the same model reached 80%/75%. Most expanded thyroid clonotypes (frequency above 0.001) were also found in blood, which suggests that blood repertoires may mirror thyroid immune responses. Sample size was not statistically predetermined, and blinding of investigators to group allocation was not performed.

Stable Graves' hyperthyroidism was defined as the absence of progression to ophthalmopathy over 18 months of follow-up. Hyperthyroidism patients were aged 18 to 65 years and newly diagnosed, with disease duration of less than 2 months. Patients with uncontrolled infections, other autoimmune diseases, pregnancy or lactation were excluded. Diagnoses were based on clinical symptoms, serum thyroxine and TRAb, thyroid ultrasound and orbital computed tomography. PBMCs were separated from 10 ml of fresh peripheral blood using Ficoll-Paque density gradient centrifugation. Total RNA was extracted using Trizol reagent, and RNA quality was assessed on an Agilent 2100 Bioanalyzer. Sequences SNHLY (CDR1) and FYNNEI (CDR2) are obtained from the germline V gene. There are 15 amino acids in the CDR3, from cysteine to phenylalanine inclusive. Only the CDR3 DNA is retained, 45 bases long and in frame from the first base. V is shortened by 2 bases, J by 2 bases, and the region joining them spans 12 bases.

TCR beta CDR3 regions were amplified from RNA transcripts. A first-round RT-PCR of the TCR CDR3 used the HTBI primer set with the Qiagen OneStep RT-PCR kit. Libraries were constructed in a second round of multiplex PCR, after which size selection and purification were performed. The libraries were sequenced on an Illumina HiSeq2000 using paired-end 100 bp reads. The paper's data handling went like this. SOAPnuke was used to process the raw data, throwing out any read that contained adapters or uncalled bases, had a mean Phred below 15, or lacked an exact constant-primer or identifier match. High-quality paired reads were merged using COPE v1.2.5, and each unique nucleotide sequence was defined as a clonotype. MiTCR v1.1 was used to align the clonotypes against IMGT TRBV, TRBD and TRBJ reference segments. Analysis was restricted to V-J combinations with a frequency above 0.0001, which covered 98% to 99.2% of repertoires. A TCS score was defined as the ratio between F50 (clonal expansion) and ExV (chaos), using BLOSUM62-based TCRdist between CDR3 peptides within each V-J. Welch's t-statistics and random forest reduced fewer than 600 V-J features to under 15, which were used in a naive Bayes classifier (R e1071). TCRdb reprocessing: public reads trimmed at Q25 with fastp, clones called with MiXCR, in-frame beta chains kept. Identical CDR3 proteins give one entry, which carries the most common genes and DNA. The V and J calls and clone size are TCRdb's, not the authors'. Across this sample there are 460,000 or so distinct CDR3 sequences, with 14% seen only once. Around 17% of the sample is in the top ten clones.

The TCR was taken from a woman younger than 35 with Graves' hyperthyroidism. The sequenced sample consisted of blood. The rearrangement joined TRBV2 to TRBJ2-5; the D gene assignment is ambiguous. The CDR3 protein is CASSEQAVPQETQYF. The DNA reads TGTGCCAGCAGTGAACAGGCAGTGCCGCAAGAGACCCAGTACTTC.